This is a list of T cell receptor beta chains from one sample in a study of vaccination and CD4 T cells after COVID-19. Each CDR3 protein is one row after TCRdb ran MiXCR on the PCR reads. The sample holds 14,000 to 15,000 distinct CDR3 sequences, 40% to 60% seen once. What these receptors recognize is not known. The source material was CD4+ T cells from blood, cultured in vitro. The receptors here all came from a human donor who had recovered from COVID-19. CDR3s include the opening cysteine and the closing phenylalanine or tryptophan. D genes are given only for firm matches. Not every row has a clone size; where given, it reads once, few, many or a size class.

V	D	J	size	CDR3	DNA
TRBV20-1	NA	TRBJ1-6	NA	CSARDSRRTDNSPLHF	TGCAGTGCTAGAGACTCCCGACGGACTGATAATTCACCCCTCCACTTT
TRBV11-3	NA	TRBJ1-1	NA	CASSPMIPGTAYLTEAFF	TGTGCCAGCAGCCCCATGATACCCGGGACGGCTTACTTGACTGAAGCTTTCTTT
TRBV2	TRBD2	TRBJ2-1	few	CANTQRASGISYNEQFF	TGTGCCAACACTCAGCGGGCTAGCGGGATAAGCTACAATGAGCAGTTCTTC
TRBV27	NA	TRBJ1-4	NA	CASTGTNEKLFF	TGTGCCAGCACAGGAACTAATGAAAAACTGTTTTTT
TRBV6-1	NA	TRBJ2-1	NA	CASRADVYNEQFF	TGTGCCAGCAGAGCGGACGTCTACAATGAGCAGTTCTTC
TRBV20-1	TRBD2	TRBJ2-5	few	CSAPPASGSQETQYF	TGCAGTGCCCCGCCGGCTAGCGGGTCGCAAGAGACCCAGTACTTC
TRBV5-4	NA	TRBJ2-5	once	CASSLAGASGETQYF	TGTGCCAGCAGCTTGGCGGGGGCATCGGGAGAGACCCAGTACTTC
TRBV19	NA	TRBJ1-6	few	CASSIGDHNSPLHF	TGTGCCAGTAGTATCGGAGATCATAATTCACCCCTCCACTTT
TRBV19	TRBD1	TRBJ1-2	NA	CASRSQGAIWGYTF	TGTGCCAGTAGGTCGCAGGGGGCAATTTGGGGCTACACCTTC
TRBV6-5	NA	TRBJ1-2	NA	CASSYSQGGYTF	TGTGCCAGCAGTTACTCCCAAGGAGGCTACACCTTC
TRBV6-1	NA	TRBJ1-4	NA	CASSETSTNEKLFF	TGTGCCAGCAGTGAGACGAGTACAAATGAAAAACTGTTTTTT
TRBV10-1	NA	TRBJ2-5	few	CASSGADGETQYF	TGCGCCAGCAGTGGCGCGGACGGAGAGACCCAGTACTTC
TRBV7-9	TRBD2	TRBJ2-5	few	CASSLAAGGPRETQYF	TGTGCCAGCAGCTTAGCGGCGGGAGGGCCGCGAGAGACCCAGTACTTC
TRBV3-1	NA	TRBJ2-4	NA	CASSQSGSKNIQYF	TGTGCCAGCTCTCAGTCCGGCTCCAAAAACATTCAGTACTTC
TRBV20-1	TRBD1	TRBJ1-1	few	CRTGQVPEGTEAFF	TGCAGGACGGGACAGGTACCCGAGGGAACTGAAGCTTTCTTT
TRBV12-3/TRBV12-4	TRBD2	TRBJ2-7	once	CASSPRWGGYEQYF	TGTGCCAGCAGTCCCCGATGGGGGGGCTACGAGCAGTACTTC
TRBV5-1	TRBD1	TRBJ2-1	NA	CASSLSGTGYNEQFF	TGCGCCAGCAGCTTGTCCGGGACAGGTTACAATGAGCAGTTCTTC
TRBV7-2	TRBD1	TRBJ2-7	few	CASSFGDRTYEQYF	TGTGCCAGCAGCTTCGGGGACAGGACCTACGAGCAGTACTTC
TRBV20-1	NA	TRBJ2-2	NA	CSAREGSGGGELFF	TGCAGTGCTAGAGAGGGGAGTGGTGGCGGGGAGCTGTTTTTT
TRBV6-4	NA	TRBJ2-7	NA	CASSLGGRDTAYEQYF	TGTGCCAGCAGCCTCGGGGGCCGGGACACCGCCTACGAGCAGTACTTC
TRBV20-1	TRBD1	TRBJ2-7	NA	CSALDRGPYEQYF	TGCAGTGCCCTGGACAGGGGCCCGTACGAGCAGTACTTC
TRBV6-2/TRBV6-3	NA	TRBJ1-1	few	CASSYSIAGWRTEAFF	TGTGCCAGCAGTTACTCGATAGCGGGCTGGAGGACTGAAGCTTTCTTT
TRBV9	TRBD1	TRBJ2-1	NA	CASSVPTGGWGDEQFF	TGTGCCAGCAGCGTACCCACAGGGGGCTGGGGTGATGAGCAGTTCTTC
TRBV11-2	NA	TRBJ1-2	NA	CASSLDRGYGYTF	TGTGCCAGCAGCTTAGACAGGGGATATGGCTACACCTTC
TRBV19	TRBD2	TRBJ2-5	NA	CASSTRTSGRRETQYF	TGTGCCAGTAGTACGCGGACTAGCGGGAGGCGAGAGACCCAGTACTTC
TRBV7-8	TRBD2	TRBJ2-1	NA	CASGTSGRANEQFF	TGTGCCAGCGGGACTAGCGGGAGGGCCAATGAGCAGTTCTTC
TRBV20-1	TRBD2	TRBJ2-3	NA	CSALLAGPDTQYF	TGCAGTGCCCTCCTAGCGGGACCCGATACGCAGTATTTT
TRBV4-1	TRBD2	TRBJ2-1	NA	CASSLPGLAGAINEQFF	TGCGCCAGCAGCTTGCCGGGACTAGCGGGAGCAATCAATGAGCAGTTCTTC
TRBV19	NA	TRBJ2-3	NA	CASSIRARTDTQYF	TGTGCCAGTAGTATCAGGGCGAGAACAGATACGCAGTATTTT
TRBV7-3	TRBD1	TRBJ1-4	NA	CASSSTGATNEKLFF	TGTGCCAGCAGCTCGACAGGGGCAACTAATGAAAAACTGTTTTTT
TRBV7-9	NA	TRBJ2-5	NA	CASSSTTTGQGETQYF	TGTGCCAGCAGCTCGACCACAACGGGGCAGGGCGAGACCCAGTACTTC
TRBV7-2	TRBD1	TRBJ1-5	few	CASSLRQGGQPQHF	TGTGCCAGCAGCCTACGACAGGGCGGTCAGCCCCAGCATTTT
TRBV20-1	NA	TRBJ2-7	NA	CSASRQANEQYF	TGCAGTGCTTCGAGACAGGCTAATGAGCAGTACTTC
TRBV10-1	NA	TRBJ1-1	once	CASSEQAFNTEAFF	TGCGCCAGCAGTGAGCAGGCCTTTAACACTGAAGCTTTCTTT
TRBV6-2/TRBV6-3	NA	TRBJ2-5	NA	CASSSPGRLETQYF	TGTGCCAGCAGTTCCCCGGGACGTTTAGAGACCCAGTACTTC
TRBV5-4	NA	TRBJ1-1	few	CASRGEGMSTEAFF	TGTGCCAGCCGTGGAGAAGGGATGAGCACTGAAGCTTTCTTT
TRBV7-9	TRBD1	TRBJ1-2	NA	CASSSYPGQGFGYTF	TGTGCCAGCAGCTCCTACCCGGGACAGGGGTTCGGCTACACCTTC
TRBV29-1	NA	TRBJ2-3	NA	CSVSRDLVGTQYF	TGCAGCGTTTCTCGCGACCTGGTTGGTACGCAGTATTTT
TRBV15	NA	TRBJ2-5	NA	CATSRGGGTETQYF	TGTGCCACCAGCAGGGGAGGAGGAACGGAGACCCAGTACTTC
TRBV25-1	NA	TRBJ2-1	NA	CASSDGRGQNEQFF	TGTGCCAGCAGTGATGGGAGGGGGCAGAATGAGCAGTTCTTC
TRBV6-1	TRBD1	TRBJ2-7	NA	CASSPGTGSSYEQYF	TGTGCCAGCAGTCCCGGGACAGGGAGCTCCTACGAGCAGTACTTC
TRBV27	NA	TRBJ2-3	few	CASSLWGQSTDTQYF	TGTGCCAGCAGTTTATGGGGGCAAAGCACAGATACGCAGTATTTT
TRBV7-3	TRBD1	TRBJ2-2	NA	CASSVQGAGGELFF	TGTGCCAGCAGCGTCCAGGGGGCCGGCGGGGAGCTGTTTTTT
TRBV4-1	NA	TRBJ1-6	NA	CASSLAGTENSPLHF	TGCGCCAGCAGCCTAGCCGGGACGGAAAATTCACCCCTCCACTTT
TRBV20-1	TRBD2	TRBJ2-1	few	CSARRGTSGTNEQFF	TGCAGTGCTAGGCGAGGGACTAGCGGGACCAATGAGCAGTTCTTC
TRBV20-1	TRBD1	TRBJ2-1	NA	CSATSTGYSYNEQFF	TGCAGTGCAACCTCGACAGGGTACTCCTACAATGAGCAGTTCTTC
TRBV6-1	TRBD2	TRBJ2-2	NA	CASSVAGNTGELFF	TGTGCCAGCAGTGTAGCGGGGAACACCGGGGAGCTGTTTTTT
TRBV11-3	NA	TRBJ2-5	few	CASSLIRGSEETQYF	TGTGCCAGCAGCTTGATTAGGGGTAGCGAGGAGACCCAGTACTTC
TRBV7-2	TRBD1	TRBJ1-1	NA	CASSAQQGTTEAFF	TGTGCCAGCAGCGCCCAACAGGGGACGACTGAAGCTTTCTTT
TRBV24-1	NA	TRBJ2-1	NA	CATSDASLRGSNEQFF	TGTGCCACCAGTGATGCCTCGCTGAGGGGTTCCAATGAGCAGTTCTTC
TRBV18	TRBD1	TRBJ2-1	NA	CASSAGTGEAEQFF	TGTGCCAGCTCTGCCGGGACAGGGGAAGCTGAGCAGTTCTTC
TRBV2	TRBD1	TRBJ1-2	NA	CASSTNPGQAYGYTF	TGTGCCAGCAGTACTAATCCGGGACAGGCCTATGGCTACACCTTC
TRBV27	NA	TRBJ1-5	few	CASSLEGGRNQPQHF	TGTGCCAGCAGTTTAGAAGGGGGACGCAATCAGCCCCAGCATTTT
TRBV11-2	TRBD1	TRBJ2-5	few	CASSLVGGDRGQTQYF	TGTGCCAGCAGCTTAGTAGGGGGGGACAGGGGACAGACCCAGTACTTC
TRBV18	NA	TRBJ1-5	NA	CASSPLGAFGNQPQHF	TGTGCCAGCTCACCATTAGGGGCCTTTGGGAATCAGCCCCAGCATTTT
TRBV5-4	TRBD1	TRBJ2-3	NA	CASSLPGQVSTDTQYF	TGTGCCAGCAGCTTGCCCGGACAGGTATCCACAGATACGCAGTATTTT
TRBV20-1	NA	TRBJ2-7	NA	CSAATTSPQPYEQYF	TGCAGTGCTGCCACAACTAGTCCCCAACCCTACGAGCAGTACTTC
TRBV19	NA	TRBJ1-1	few	CASSIRWLGTEAFF	TGTGCCAGTAGTATAAGGTGGCTGGGGACTGAAGCTTTCTTT
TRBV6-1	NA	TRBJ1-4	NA	CASRGIEKLFF	TGTGCCAGCAGGGGGATCGAAAAACTGTTTTTT
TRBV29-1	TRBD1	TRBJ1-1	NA	CSARPQGADTEAFF	TGCAGCGCCCGCCCCCAGGGGGCTGACACTGAAGCTTTCTTT